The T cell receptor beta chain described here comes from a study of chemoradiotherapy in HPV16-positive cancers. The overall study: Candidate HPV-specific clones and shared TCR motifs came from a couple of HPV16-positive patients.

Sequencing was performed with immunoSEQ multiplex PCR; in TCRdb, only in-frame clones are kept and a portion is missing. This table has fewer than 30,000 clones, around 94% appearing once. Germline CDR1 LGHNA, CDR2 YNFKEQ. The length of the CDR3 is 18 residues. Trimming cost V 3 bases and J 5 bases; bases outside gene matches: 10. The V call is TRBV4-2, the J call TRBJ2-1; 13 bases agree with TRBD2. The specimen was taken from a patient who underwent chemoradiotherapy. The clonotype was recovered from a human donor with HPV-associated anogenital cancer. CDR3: CASSHRTGLAGENNEQFF. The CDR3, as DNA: TGTGCCAGCAGCCACCGCACAGGACTAGCGGGAGAGAACAATGAGCAGTTCTTC.